Shown below are 23 T cell receptor beta chains from a single sample sequenced in a study of beta chain features in type 1 diabetes. Sequenced material consisted of expressed TCRB transcripts (all of the isolated RNA was reverse transcribed). The data were produced by immunoSEQ multiplex PCR, yet TCRdb's version contains in-frame clones alone and is incomplete. The sample lists over 150,000 clones, more than 10% seen once, with 0.62% in the top ten. The specimen was central memory CD4+ T cells from blood. The source is a woman aged 18-29 years in good health.

In its sample, this clone was seen a few times. The V call is TRBV7-9, the J call TRBJ2-3; a weak D match, TRBD1 (5 bases). V lost 4 bases to trimming and J lost 4 bases, with 9 bases between them. Germline loops: CDR1 SEHNR, CDR2 FQNEAQ (reference sequence). The CDR3 loop spans 13 amino acids. CDR3 in amino acids: CASSSKGPDTQYF. DNA of the CDR3: TGTGCCAGCAGCTCTAAGGGGCCAGATACGCAGTATTTT.

This clone occurred a few times. The chain uses TRBV11-1 and TRBJ2-7; TRBD2 matches at 11 bases. The length of the CDR3 is 15 residues. Germline lookup yields CDR1 SGHAT and CDR2 FQDESV (reference sequence). V gave up 0 bases and J gave up 5 bases; unmatched junction bases: 3. The CDR3 coding sequence is TGTGCCAGCAGCTTAGCGGAACTAGCGGGAGACGAGCAGTACTTC. It translates to CASSLAELAGDEQYF. Variable domain in full (rest from reference TRBV11-1 and TRBJ2-7): EAEVAQSPRYKITEKSQAVAFWCDPISGHATLYWYRQILGQGPELLVQFQDESVVDDSQLPKDRFSAERLKGVDSTLKIQPAELGDSAMYLCASSLAELAGDEQYFGPGTRLTVT.

CDR3 protein: CASSRTGTSTDTQYF. The CDR3 DNA sequence: TGTGCCAGCAGCCGCACAGGCACAAGCACAGATACGCAGTATTTT. The chain combines TRBV6-5 with TRBJ2-3, with D perhaps matching TRBD1 (5 bases). The V and J ends lost 6 bases and 0 bases respectively, with 13 bases between them. The CDR3 loop spans 15 amino acids. From germline, CDR1 is MNHEY and CDR2 SVGAGI.

The chain couples TRBV2 to TRBJ2-3, with D unclear. This CDR3 is 14 amino acids long. V was shortened by 5 bases and J by 0 bases, with 9 bases between the two germline ends. Germline lookup yields CDR1 SNHLY and CDR2 FYNNEI. CDR3 sequence (DNA): TGTGCCAGCAGTTTAGCCCCTAGCACAGATACGCAGTATTTT. Translation gives CASSLAPSTDTQYF.

The chain combines TRBV29-1 with TRBJ2-5; 7 bases are shared with TRBD2. The CDR3 has 12 residues. Trimming removed 8 bases from V and 5 bases from J; junction bases left unmatched: 8. Germline CDR1 reads SQVTM; CDR2 reads ANQGSEA. For the CDR3, the DNA is TGCAGCCTGAGGACTAGTATCGAGACCCAGTACTTC. Translation gives CSLRTSIETQYF. Drawing the rest from reference TRBV29-1 and TRBJ2-5, the complete variable domain is SAVISQKPSRDICQRGTSLTIQCQVDSQVTMMFWYRQQPGQSLTLIATANQGSEATYESGFVIDKFPISRPNLTFSTLTVSNMSPEDSSIYLCSLRTSIETQYFGPGTRLLVL.

The rearrangement uses TRBV18 and TRBJ1-2, with TRBD1 matching over 8 bases. This CDR3 has 16 residues. Germline trimming cut 2 bases from V and 2 bases from J; bases unmatched to any gene: 7. CDR1 and CDR2 from the germline V gene are KGHSH and LQKENI. This CDR3 is CASSPGKNRGNYGYTF. The CDR3 region has the DNA TGTGCCAGCTCACCAGGGAAAAACAGGGGGAACTATGGCTACACCTTC.

This clone was seen at least ten times. The chain joins TRBV25-1 to TRBJ2-2; 8 positions match TRBD1. Germline V lookup: CDR1 MGHDK, CDR2 SYGVNS. The V gene end was trimmed by 4 bases and the J gene end by 6 bases; junction bases not matched to a gene: 1. The CDR3 is 13 residues long. CDR3 region: CASSATGAGELFF. The CDR3 nucleotides are TGTGCCAGCAGTGCGACAGGGGCCGGGGAGCTGTTTTTT.

The chain recombines TRBV4-3 with TRBJ1-5; D gene unclear. The CDR3 extends over 13 amino acids. Deletions cut 3 bases from V and 3 bases from J, with 6 bases between. Germline assignment: CDR1 LGHNA and CDR2 YSLEER. The CDR3 coding sequence is TGCGCCAGCAGCCAGCAGTTCAATCAGCCCCAGCATTTT. Residues: CASSQQFNQPQHF.

This clone was counted between two and nine times. This rearrangement joins TRBV11-2 to TRBJ2-3; the match to TRBD2 covers 11 bases. CDR1 and CDR2 from the germline V gene are SGHAT and FQNNGV. Losses at the gene ends were 4 bases for V and 2 bases for J; bases not matched to a gene: 8. The CDR3 is 17 amino acids. In nucleotides, the CDR3 is TGTGCCAGCAGCTCGGGGACTAGCGGAGATTACACAGATACGCAGTATTTT. Translation: CASSSGTSGDYTDTQYF.

This clone was picked up a small number of times. V gene TRBV11-3 combines with J gene TRBJ1-1; no clear D gene. CDR1 is SGHNT and CDR2 is YENEEA in the germline V gene. The CDR3 spans 12 residues. Deletions cut 8 bases from V and 8 bases from J, with 15 bases between. The DNA for the CDR3 is TGTGCCAGCGGCGGTCGAAGTCCCGAAGCTTTCTTT. Translation gives CASGGRSPEAFF.

The V and J genes are TRBV29-1 and TRBJ1-1; TRBD1 might be the D (6 bases). V gave up 0 bases and J gave up 8 bases, with 16 bases separating them. Germline V gene sequence: CDR1 SQVTM, CDR2 ANQGSEA. This CDR3 region has 14 residues. CDR3 region: CSVEDNSRGLEAFF. The CDR3, as DNA: TGCAGCGTTGAAGATAATTCCAGGGGTCTAGAAGCTTTCTTT.

This clone was seen more than once but under ten times. The chain joins TRBV7-2 to TRBJ2-1; possible D gene TRBD2, 5 bases. CDR1 is SGHTA, CDR2 FQGNSA, per germline. The CDR3 totals 14 residues. V shed 3 bases and J shed 0 bases, with 6 bases lying between them. CDR3 residues: CASSFAGSYNEQFF. The DNA of the CDR3 is TGTGCCAGCAGCTTCGCGGGCTCCTACAATGAGCAGTTCTTC.

The CDR3 coding sequence is TGTGCCAGCAGCGTAGGAGGAGTTACTGGCTACACCTTC. It specifies CASSVGGVTGYTF. V is TRBV9 and J is TRBJ1-2; D is unclear. With 0 bases removed from V and 7 bases from J, the gap between germline ends came to 10 bases. The CDR3 has 13 residues. Germline V gives CDR1 SGDLS, CDR2 YYNGEE.

The gene calls are TRBV29-1 and TRBJ2-3, with D possibly being TRBD2 (6 bases). Germline CDR1 SQVTM, CDR2 ANQGSEA. The CDR3 spans 14 residues. Trimming removed 3 bases from V and 1 base from J, with 11 bases in between. DNA for the CDR3: TGCAGCGTTGATGGGGCTAGCGGCACAGATACGCAGTATTTT. Its translation: CSVDGASGTDTQYF.

This clone was recorded a few times. This rearrangement joins TRBV5-1 to TRBJ2-1; D possibly corresponds to TRBD1 (5 bases). With 0 bases removed from V and 8 bases from J, the gap between germline ends came to 15 bases. CDR1 is SGHRS and CDR2 is YFSETQ in the germline V gene. There are 15 residues in the CDR3. The CDR3 nucleotides are TGCGCCAGCAGCTTGGCCGATTCCCAGGGTGATGAGCAGTTCTTC. Protein product: CASSLADSQGDEQFF. The entire variable domain, with the rest obtained from reference TRBV5-1 and TRBJ2-1, is as follows: KAGVTQTPRYLIKTRGQQVTLSCSPISGHRSVSWYQQTPGQGLQFLFEYFSETQRNKGNFPGRFSGRQFSNSRSEMNVSTLELGDSALYLCASSLADSQGDEQFFGPGTRLTVL.

This clone has only a few counts. V and J are TRBV4-3 and TRBJ2-7, with 7 bases fitting TRBD2. Germline lookup yields CDR1 LGHNA and CDR2 YSLEER. V lost 0 bases and J lost 4; bases outside the gene matches: 6. The CDR3 runs 15 residues. Written as DNA, the CDR3 is TGCGCCAGCAGCCAAGATCTAACTAGCGTATACGAGCAGTACTTC. Its translation: CASSQDLTSVYEQYF.

The genes are TRBV10-3 and TRBJ1-2; the match to TRBD1 covers 9 bases. The germline V gene has CDR1 ENHRY and CDR2 SYGVKD. The CDR3 consists of 15 residues. V was pared by 3 bases and J by 5 bases, with 7 bases of the junction left unmatched. CDR3: CAISDLDRGEYGYTF. Written as DNA, the CDR3 is TGTGCCATCAGTGATTTGGACAGGGGAGAATATGGCTACACCTTC.

The chain uses TRBV7-3 and TRBJ1-1; no clear D. The CDR3 has 13 amino acids. The V end lost 2 bases, the J end lost 8 bases, and 12 bases lay between the germline ends. Germline V CDR1 and CDR2: SGHTA, FQGTGA. CDR3 nucleotide sequence: TGTGCCAGCAGCTTAGACATCGTCGGCGAAGCTTTCTTT. It is translated as CASSLDIVGEAFF.

This sequence joins TRBV15 and TRBJ2-2, with TRBD1 as a possible D gene (5 bases). Germline lookup yields CDR1 LNHNV and CDR2 YYDKDF (reference sequence). The CDR3 totals 14 residues. Trimming stripped 0 bases from V and 4 bases from J, with 6 bases between. DNA of the CDR3: TGTGCCACCAGCAGAGACAGGGTCACCGGGGAGCTGTTTTTT. Residues: CATSRDRVTGELFF.

This clone was observed once. The V call is TRBV18, the J call TRBJ2-5; TRBD2 agrees at 7 bases. The better agreement between TRBJ2-7 and the DNA end casts doubt on the J call. This CDR3 comprises 13 residues. The germline V gene has CDR1 KGHSH and CDR2 LQKENI. CDR3 protein: CASSPGGSYEQYF. The CDR3 bases are TGTGCCAGCTCACCGGGGGGGTCCTACGAGCAGTACTTC.

This clone was counted only a few times. V is TRBV6-5 and J is TRBJ2-1; unclear D gene. CDR1 is MNHEY, CDR2 SVGAGI, per germline. The CDR3 is 13 residues long. Trimming removed 5 bases from V and 3 bases from J, with 8 bases in between. The CDR3 loop is CASSGIDYNEQFF. The CDR3 DNA reads TGTGCCAGCAGTGGCATTGACTACAATGAGCAGTTCTTC.

The chain combines TRBV7-2 with TRBJ1-2; no clear D gene. The germline V gene encodes CDR1 SGHTA and CDR2 FQGNSA. V was pared by 2 bases and J by 6 bases, with 10 bases between. CDR3 length: 13 residues. For the CDR3, the DNA is TGTGCCAGCAGCTTATCTCTTCTTGATGGCTACACCTTC. It is translated as CASSLSLLDGYTF.

The chain has TRBV28 and TRBJ2-7; 13 bases align to TRBD2. This CDR3 region has 14 residues. CDR1 MDHEN and CDR2 SYDVKM come from the germline V gene. After removal of 8 bases from V and 5 bases from J, the junction contained 6 bases not matched to a gene. The CDR3 is CASGLAGVRNEQYF. CDR3 sequence (DNA): TGTGCCAGCGGACTAGCGGGAGTTCGGAACGAGCAGTACTTC.